This T cell receptor beta chain stems from a study of T cells after yellow fever vaccination. Study as a whole: When fractions had low cell numbers, they were prepared with SMART-Seq v4 Ultra Low Input.

Notes on the study in general: Some clonotypes, a small share, were shared between CD4 and CD8 compartments. A weaker but faster secondary response was observed, peaking on day 5 versus 15. FACS-sorted repertoires could contain abundant clonotypes contaminating from the bulk population.

TCRdb re-derived calls from the 5' RACE reads in MiXCR, one entry per CDR3 protein. Of 400,000 to 650,000 distinct CDR3 sequences listed, 21% are singletons. This clonotype has only a few counts. Its antigen is undetermined. The germline V and J ends were trimmed by 4 bases and 4 bases, with 13 bases remaining between them. From germline, CDR1 is SEHNR and CDR2 FQNEAQ (reference sequence). This CDR3 comprises 14 residues. The chain carries TRBV7-9 and TRBJ1-2; possible D gene TRBD1, 6 bases. This material consisted of PBMCs, taken 21 days after the first yellow fever vaccination. This TCR derives from a man between 18 and 35 years old who received the YFV17D yellow fever vaccine. The CDR3 DNA reads TGTGCCAGCAGCTCTAACAGGGTTCCCTATGGCTACACCTTC. Amino acids: CASSSNRVPYGYTF.